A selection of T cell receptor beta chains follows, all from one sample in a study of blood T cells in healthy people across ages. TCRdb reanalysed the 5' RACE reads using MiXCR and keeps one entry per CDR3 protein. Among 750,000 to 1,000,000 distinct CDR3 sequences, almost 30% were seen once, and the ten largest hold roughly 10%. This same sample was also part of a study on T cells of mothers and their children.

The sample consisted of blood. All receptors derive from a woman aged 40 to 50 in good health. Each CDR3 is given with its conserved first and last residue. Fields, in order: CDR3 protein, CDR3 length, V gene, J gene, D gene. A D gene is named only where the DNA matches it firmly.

CDR3 protein: CASSQGSGGAYNEQFF; CDR3 length: 16; V gene: TRBV14; J gene: TRBJ2-1; D gene: TRBD2
CDR3 protein: CASSQGAGGYNEQFF; CDR3 length: 15; V gene: TRBV3-1; J gene: TRBJ2-1; D gene: TRBD2
CDR3 protein: CASSLVAGTAPWETQYF; CDR3 length: 17; V gene: TRBV7-8; J gene: TRBJ2-5; D gene: TRBD2
CDR3 protein: CSARPPGRGGQNEQFF; CDR3 length: 16; V gene: TRBV20-1; J gene: TRBJ2-1; D gene: TRBD2
CDR3 protein: CASSYDSAYEQYF; CDR3 length: 13; V gene: TRBV7-8; J gene: TRBJ2-7; D gene: -
CDR3 protein: CASRGTVSSYEQYF; CDR3 length: 14; V gene: TRBV27; J gene: TRBJ2-7; D gene: -
CDR3 protein: CASSVGDRVREQYF; CDR3 length: 14; V gene: TRBV9; J gene: TRBJ2-7; D gene: TRBD1
CDR3 protein: CASSRYLLTSDYGYTF; CDR3 length: 16; V gene: TRBV6-2/TRBV6-3; J gene: TRBJ1-2; D gene: -
CDR3 protein: CASSSRAGKLAGTETQYF; CDR3 length: 18; V gene: TRBV11-2; J gene: TRBJ2-5; D gene: TRBD2
CDR3 protein: CASSRSAAGGKGQPQHF; CDR3 length: 17; V gene: TRBV28; J gene: TRBJ1-5; D gene: TRBD1
CDR3 protein: CASSQLQDTQYF; CDR3 length: 12; V gene: TRBV5-1; J gene: TRBJ2-3; D gene: -
CDR3 protein: CATSQGTPSGTQYF; CDR3 length: 14; V gene: TRBV15; J gene: TRBJ2-5; D gene: -